Each of the 8 T cell receptor beta chains below was sequenced from the same sample in a study of post-analysis software for immune sequencing data. Study-wide results and caveats: TRBV segments more frequent in patients than in controls numbered roughly 5 and included TRBV5-6, TRBV5-1 and TRBV20-1.

These receptors' antigens are unknown. Researchers reported that TCR beta cDNA libraries carried unique molecular identifiers. A single record per CDR3 protein comes from TCRdb applying MiXCR to the PCR reads. The data contain roughly 800,000 distinct CDR3 sequences, just over 45% of them singletons. Material: blood. Receptors were obtained from a girl between 5 and 17 years old with multiple sclerosis.

J is TRBJ1-5 and V is TRBV20-1; 7 nucleotides match TRBD1. V was pared by 3 bases and J by 2 bases, with 4 bases of the junction left unmatched. Germline CDR1 and CDR2: DFQATT and SNEGSKA (reference sequence). The CDR3 runs to 14 residues. The CDR3 region is CSASDRVGNQPQHF. The DNA of the CDR3 is TGCAGTGCTAGTGACAGGGTTGGCAATCAGCCCCAGCATTTT.

Notes on this clonotype: Germline is not matched at one junction end, which may reflect a read error. This chain joins TRBV20-1 and TRBJ2-1; 7 bases are shared with TRBD1. CDR3 length: 14 amino acids. Germline values: CDR1 DFQATT, CDR2 SNEGSKA (reference sequence). CDR3 sequence reads: CSARGQASYNEQFF. Here the CDR3 DNA reads TGCAGTGCAAGAGGACAGGCCTCCTACAATGAGCAGTTCTTC.

The rearrangement joins TRBV5-1 to TRBJ2-3; D uncertain. The length of the CDR3 is 13 residues. V was clipped by 3 bases and J by 4 bases, with 9 bases between them. The germline gives CDR1 SGHRS, CDR2 YFSETQ. CDR3 residues: CASSWTLPDTQYF. For the CDR3, the DNA is TGCGCCAGCAGCTGGACCCTCCCAGATACGCAGTATTTT.

This clonotype was observed a handful of times. The CDR3 DNA follows: TGCGCCAGTTACTCGGGACTAGCGGGACACCCAGATACGCAGTATTTT. Translation: CASYSGLAGHPDTQYF. V gene TRBV10-2 combines with J gene TRBJ2-3, with 13 bases that match TRBD2. V was pared by 9 bases and J by 4 bases, with 10 bases of the junction left unmatched. CDR1 and CDR2 from the germline V gene are WSHSY and SAAADI. The length of the CDR3 is 16 residues.

V gene TRBV6-5 combines with J gene TRBJ1-2; 9 positions match TRBD1. CDR1 and CDR2 from the germline V gene are MNHEY and SVGAGI. Trimming cost V 1 base and J 4 bases; bases outside gene matches: 4. This CDR3 region has 15 residues. The CDR3 loop reads CASSYFTGGTYGYTF. The CDR3, as DNA: TGTGCCAGCAGTTACTTTACAGGGGGCACCTATGGCTACACCTTC.

V and J are TRBV18 and TRBJ1-1; D is uncertain. The V gene lost 2 bases and the J gene lost 4 bases, with 8 bases spanning the gap. This CDR3 is 13 amino acids long. In germline, CDR1 is KGHSH, CDR2 LQKENI. In DNA form, the CDR3 reads TGTGCCAGCTCACCAGACGTCGGCACTGAAGCTTTCTTT. Translating it yields CASSPDVGTEAFF.

This chain links TRBV6-1 with TRBJ1-1, with a tentative D call TRBD1 (6 bases). Trimming pared 3 bases from V and 2 bases from J, leaving 10 bases between. The germline V gene encodes CDR1 MNHNS and CDR2 SASEGT. The CDR3 is made up of 14 amino acids. CDR3 loop: CASSDAGVNTEAFF. The CDR3 region has the DNA TGTGCCAGCAGTGATGCAGGGGTTAACACTGAAGCTTTCTTT.

This clonotype was counted only a few times. The chain is built from TRBV20-1 and TRBJ2-7, with TRBD2 identical over 13 bases. V was pared by 0 bases and J by 3 bases, with 17 bases of the junction left unmatched. The CDR3 is 20 amino acids. CDR1 is DFQATT and CDR2 is SNEGSKA in the germline V gene (reference sequence). The CDR3 loop reads CSARDSQWGLAGPEGYEQYF. The CDR3 DNA follows: TGCAGTGCTAGAGATAGTCAGTGGGGACTAGCGGGACCCGAAGGCTACGAGCAGTACTTC.